This T cell receptor beta chain emerged from a study of technical replicates of blood from a few donors. This clone has only one observation. Trimming at V came to 4 bases and at J to 4 bases, leaving 11 bases not matched to a gene. CDR3 size: 16 residues. Germline CDR1 and CDR2: MNHNS and SASEGT. The table came from immunoSEQ multiplex PCR; TCRdb's copy has only in-frame clones and leaves some out. The sample contains approximately 65,000 clones, about 88% of which appear only once. The sequenced material came from PBMCs. The receptor's source is a human donor in good health. Some clones in this sample may be carry-over from other donors' samples. This chain joins TRBV6-1 and TRBJ2-7; 9 bases are shared with TRBD1. The CDR3 DNA reads TGTGCCAGCAGTGCGCTTCGCGACAGGGGGTGGTACGAGCAGTACTTC. It encodes CASSALRDRGWYEQYF.